Listed below are T cell receptor beta chains from one sample, sequenced in a study of blood T cell repertoires in COVID-19. Method: immunoSEQ multiplex PCR; TCRdb's copy keeps in-frame clones and lacks some. This table holds more than 200,000 clones, about 91% found once. What was sequenced was peripheral blood. The receptors derive from a woman in her 30s with COVID-19, enrolled during active disease. CDR3s include the opening cysteine and the closing phenylalanine or tryptophan. D genes are given only for firm matches. Clone size, where shown, is once, few, many, or a class for clones that have expanded.

v_gene	d_gene	j_gene	abundance	CDR3nt	CDR3aa
TRBV4-2	-	TRBJ1-3	few	TGTGCCAGCAGCCAAGAGCGGGTTTTCTCTGGAAACACCATATATTTT	CASSQERVFSGNTIYF
TRBV19	-	TRBJ2-1	-	TGTGCCAGTAGTCCAATACAGGCCGCCTTCACCTACAATGAGCAGTTCTTC	CASSPIQAAFTYNEQFF
TRBV6-5	-	TRBJ1-2	-	TGTGCCAGCAGTCTCGGACAGTACTATGGCTACACCTTC	CASSLGQYYGYTF
TRBV11-2	-	TRBJ2-3	-	TGTGCCAGCAGCTTCTACGCGGGGGCCACGACAGATACGCAGTATTTT	CASSFYAGATTDTQYF
TRBV5-5	-	TRBJ2-1	-	TGTGCCAGCAGGGGTCAGGTAGATGAGCAGTTCTTC	CASRGQVDEQFF
TRBV9	-	TRBJ2-2	-	TGTGCCAGCAGCGTAGAGCCAGCGTCGAACACCGGGGAGCTGTTTTTT	CASSVEPASNTGELFF
TRBV5-1	-	TRBJ2-1	once	TGCGCCAGCAGCCCGAGACAGGCCTCCTACAATGAGCAGTTCTTC	CASSPRQASYNEQFF
TRBV3-1/TRBV3-2	-	TRBJ1-6	-	TGTGCCAGCAGCCAAGCAGCGGGGATAGGGTCACCCCTCCACTTT	CASSQAAGIGSPLHF
TRBV24-1	TRBD1	TRBJ2-1	-	TGTGCCACCAGTGATTACTACAGGGGGCGAGTCGGGCTTGAGCAGTTCTTC	CATSDYYRGRVGLEQFF
TRBV28	-	TRBJ2-7	-	TGTGCCAGCAGTCAACAGGGTACCTACGAGCAGTACTTC	CASSQQGTYEQYF
TRBV21-1	-	TRBJ1-6	-	TGTGCCAGCACCAGCATTACCACTCGTGGGGCAGGGTATAATTCACCCCTCCACTTT	CASTSITTRGAGYNSPLHF
TRBV12-1	-	TRBJ1-3	-	TGTGCCAGCAGCTTGGTACGAGGCGCGGTTACTGGAAACACCATATATTTT	CASSLVRGAVTGNTIYF
TRBV29-1	-	TRBJ2-7	once	TGCAGCGTTGGTGTAGAAAACTACGAGCAGTACTTC	CSVGVENYEQYF
TRBV29-1	-	TRBJ1-1	-	TGCAGCGTTGAATGGGGGGGCATTAGCACTGAAGCTTTCTTT	CSVEWGGISTEAFF
TRBV10-3	TRBD2	TRBJ2-1	-	TGTGCCATCACCTCGGGACTAGCGGGCAATTACAATGAGCAGTTCTTC	CAITSGLAGNYNEQFF
TRBV5-1	TRBD2	TRBJ2-3	-	TGCGCCAGCAGCTTGGAGGCTAGCGGCCCAGATACGCAGTATTTT	CASSLEASGPDTQYF
TRBV18	-	TRBJ1-1	-	TGTGCCAGCTCACCGTCAGGCAGAAACACTGAAGCTTTCTTT	CASSPSGRNTEAFF
TRBV7-6	TRBD2	TRBJ2-3	-	TGTGCCAGCAGCCTTAGCGGGAGAGAAACAGATACGCAGTATTTT	CASSLSGRETDTQYF
TRBV5-5	-	TRBJ2-3	-	TGTGCCAGCAGCCCGAGGCGGGGGCGGCCAGTCACAGATACGCAGTATTTT	CASSPRRGRPVTDTQYF
TRBV4-3	-	TRBJ2-3	-	TGCGCCAGCAGCCAAGTTATCCGCACAGATACGCAGTATTTT	CASSQVIRTDTQYF
TRBV18	TRBD2	TRBJ2-1	-	TGTGCCAGCTCGCCTCTAGCGGGTAGCAGCTCCTACAATGAGCAGTTCTTC	CASSPLAGSSSYNEQFF
TRBV2	TRBD1	TRBJ1-5	-	TGTGCCAGCAAACGACAGGGAATTAATCAGCCCCAGCATTTT	CASKRQGINQPQHF
TRBV19	TRBD2	TRBJ2-1	-	TGTGCCAGTAGGGGCCCGGGGGGTCACGCCTACAATGAGCAGTTCTTC	CASRGPGGHAYNEQFF
TRBV27	TRBD2	TRBJ2-1	-	TGTGCCAGCAGTACCTCCGGGACTAGAGGATTCTTC	CASSTSGTRGFF
TRBV27	-	TRBJ1-3	-	TGTGCCAGCAGTTTACTACCCCGCTCTGGAAACACCATATATTTT	CASSLLPRSGNTIYF
TRBV24-1	-	TRBJ2-2	-	TGTGCCACCGGGGGCCGCGCGAACACCGGGGAGCTGTTTTTT	CATGGRANTGELFF
TRBV25-1	-	TRBJ2-6	-	TGTGCCAGCAGTGATGTCCCGGGGGGCGCTGGGGCCAACGTCCTGACTTTC	CASSDVPGGAGANVLTF
TRBV29-1	TRBD1	TRBJ1-4	-	TGCAGCGTTGATGGCACAGGGGGCGCGTCTAATGAAAAACTGTTTTTT	CSVDGTGGASNEKLFF
TRBV10-2	-	TRBJ2-3	once	TGCGCCAGCAGTGAGTTGGCCCGAGATACGCAGTATTTT	CASSELARDTQYF
TRBV19	-	TRBJ1-5	-	TGTGCCAGTAGTCCCCAGGATGGGGGGAATCAGCCCCAGCATTTT	CASSPQDGGNQPQHF
TRBV7-8	TRBD1	TRBJ1-2	-	TGTGCCAGCAGCCGATGGACAGGGGGCGACTATGGCTACACCTTC	CASSRWTGGDYGYTF
TRBV10-1	TRBD1	TRBJ1-2	-	TGCGCCAGCAGTGAGTCTCTGGGGGACAGGGGGCTAGGCGGCTACACCTTC	CASSESLGDRGLGGYTF
TRBV6-2/TRBV6-3	-	TRBJ1-5	-	TGTGCCAGCAGTTCCCGAGACTCAGCCCCCCAGCATTTT	CASSSRDSAPQHF